This T cell receptor beta chain derives from a study of T cell changes during pregnancy in multiple sclerosis. Generated by immunoSEQ multiplex PCR, the TCRdb table keeps only in-frame clones and is missing some. This table has more than 90,000 clones, 80% to 95% appearing once. CDR3 length equals 14 residues. V was cut by 7 bases and J by 1 base, with 16 bases left in between. Germline V gives CDR1 SQVTM, CDR2 ANQGSEA. This TCR was sampled from a female donor with multiple sclerosis, enrolled in a pregnancy study. The V call is TRBV29-1, the J call TRBJ1-1; the D gene is possibly TRBD1 (5 bases). Sequencing was performed on peripheral blood, taken in the third trimester of pregnancy. The CDR3 reads CSGLQGTWNTEAFF. CDR3 coding DNA: TGCAGCGGGCTGCAGGGTACTTGGAACACTGAAGCTTTCTTT.